The 27 T cell receptor beta chains listed next were all sequenced from one sample in a study of cytomegalovirus exposure and HLA in healthy donors. PCR involved 60 Vbeta and 13 Jbeta primers. Here immunoSEQ multiplex PCR was the method, and the copy in TCRdb shows in-frame clones only, minus some. This repertoire shows about 250,000 clones, about 66% found once; its top ten account for about 2.1%. Sequenced input: PBMCs. The receptors stem from a female donor in good health and CMV-seronegative.

Points on this clone: The sample carries other DNA sequences with the same CDR3. The chain is built from TRBV7-9 and TRBJ1-2; 8 bases map to TRBD1. Germline loops: CDR1 SEHNR, CDR2 FQNEAQ (reference sequence). CDR3 length: 15 amino acids. The junction had 14 bases not matched to a gene; V was cut back by 6 bases and J by 8 bases. This CDR3 reads CASSKTQQGVQGYTF. The CDR3 region has the DNA TGTGCCAGCAGTAAGACCCAACAGGGGGTTCAAGGCTACACCTTC.

The chain has TRBV27 and TRBJ1-2; D may be TRBD1 (6 bases). Trimming stripped 5 bases from V and 2 bases from J, with 12 bases between. This CDR3 region has 14 residues. The germline V gene has CDR1 MNHEY and CDR2 SMNVEV (reference sequence). The CDR3 nucleotides read TGTGCCAGCAGTCCCACAGGGACGAACTATGGCTACACCTTC. Translating gives CASSPTGTNYGYTF.

The V gene is TRBV5-1, the J gene TRBJ2-7, with D possibly matching TRBD2 (6 bases). Germline V CDR1 and CDR2: SGHRS, YFSETQ. Trimming removed 3 bases from V and 1 base from J, with 14 bases in between. CDR3 length: 15 amino acids. The CDR3 spells CASSSRLARSYEQYF. The CDR3 nucleotides are TGCGCCAGCAGCTCGCGTCTAGCGAGATCCTACGAGCAGTACTTC.

This chain links TRBV27 with TRBJ1-2; 9 nucleotides agree with TRBD1. This CDR3 contains 14 residues. Germline CDR1 reads MNHEY; CDR2 reads SMNVEV (reference sequence). The trim removed 3 bases at V and 7 bases at J, leaving 6 bases unmatched. The CDR3 nucleotides read TGTGCCAGCAGTTTCGGACAGGGGATGGGTGGCTACACCTTC. Protein: CASSFGQGMGGYTF.

The gene calls are TRBV6-1 and TRBJ2-1; 12 bases are shared with TRBD2. V shed 7 bases, J shed 7 bases, and the junction held 5 bases outside the gene matches. The CDR3 has 14 amino acids. The germline V gene encodes CDR1 MNHNS and CDR2 SASEGT. CDR3 sequence: CASTWTSGNNEQFF. CDR3 bases: TGTGCCAGCACCTGGACTAGCGGGAATAATGAGCAGTTCTTC.

This clone was seen a handful of times. V is TRBV15 and J is TRBJ2-7; 12 bases align to TRBD2. This CDR3 has 19 residues. The junction had 14 bases not matched to a gene; V was cut back by 2 bases and J by 3 bases. Germline V gene data show CDR1 as LNHNV and CDR2 as YYDKDF (reference sequence). The CDR3 sequence is CATSRSYRGLAGVFYEQYF. CDR3 sequence (DNA): TGTGCCACCAGCAGATCCTATCGGGGACTAGCGGGCGTTTTCTACGAGCAGTACTTC.

The CDR3: CASSPQAGLAYGYTF. In DNA form, the CDR3 reads TGTGCCAGCTCACCACAGGCAGGTTTGGCGTATGGCTACACCTTC. The gene calls are TRBV18 and TRBJ1-2, with D uncertain. The V end was cut by 1 base, the J end by 5 bases, with 14 bases between. Germline V CDR1 and CDR2: KGHSH, LQKENI. This CDR3 has 15 amino acids.

The CDR3 DNA reads as TGCAGCGTTGTGTCGCGGCTAGCGGGAACCTACAATGAGCAGTTCTTC. Protein sequence: CSVVSRLAGTYNEQFF. The chain links TRBV29-1 to TRBJ2-1, with 9 bases lining up with TRBD2. This CDR3 contains 16 residues. Germline-derived CDR1 and CDR2 are SQVTM and ANQGSEA. Trimming removed 4 bases from V and 2 bases from J; junction bases left unmatched: 9.

The chain carries TRBV30 and TRBJ2-2; D gene ambiguous. Germline V gene lookup returns CDR1 GTSNPN and CDR2 SVGIG (reference sequence). V was shortened by 3 bases and J by 5 bases, with 16 bases between the two germline ends. The CDR3 extends over 15 amino acids. As DNA, the CDR3 is TGTGCCTGGAGCCCCGACTCGACGGGTACCGGGGAGCTGTTTTTT. Encoded protein: CAWSPDSTGTGELFF.

This chain connects TRBV20-1 to TRBJ1-2, with TRBD1 identical over 9 bases. J gave up 7 bases and V 6 bases, and 3 bases lay outside the gene matches. The CDR3 totals 11 residues. The germline V gene encodes CDR1 DFQATT and CDR2 SNEGSKA (reference sequence). The CDR3 spells CSAGTGSGYTF. CDR3 DNA: TGCAGTGCAGGGACAGGGAGTGGCTACACCTTC.

This chain links TRBV7-9 with TRBJ2-3; 7 bases line up with TRBD2. V lost 2 bases, J lost 1 base, and 3 bases stayed unmatched. The CDR3 consists of 15 residues. Germline V CDR1 and CDR2: SEHNR, FQNEAQ (reference sequence). CDR3 in DNA: TGTGCCAGCAGCTTATTCACTAGCGGCACAGATACGCAGTATTTT. The encoded protein is CASSLFTSGTDTQYF.

This chain links TRBV18 with TRBJ2-1, with D possibly being TRBD1 (6 bases). With 1 base removed from V and 0 bases from J, the gap between germline ends came to 13 bases. Germline V gene data show CDR1 as KGHSH and CDR2 as LQKENI. The CDR3 runs 17 residues. The DNA of the CDR3 is TGTGCCAGCTCACCACTCAACAGGGTCACCTCCTACAATGAGCAGTTCTTC. This codes for CASSPLNRVTSYNEQFF.

This clone was counted a few times. The chain has TRBV28 and TRBJ1-5, with 7 bases that match TRBD1. Trimming cost V 6 bases and J 6 bases; bases outside gene matches: 5. There are 13 residues in the CDR3. Per the germline V gene, CDR1 is MDHEN and CDR2 is SYDVKM. The CDR3 spells CASSRDRSQPQHF. The CDR3 region has the DNA TGTGCCAGCAGCCGGGACAGATCTCAGCCCCAGCATTTT.

In its sample, this clone was seen a few times. This chain uses TRBV19 with TRBJ2-7; D gene uncertain. The length of the CDR3 is 17 residues. V was pared by 5 bases and J by 4 bases, with 24 bases between. CDR1 is LNHDA and CDR2 is SQIVND in the germline V gene (reference sequence). CDR3 bases: TGTGCCAGTAGTGTCGAGCGAGACCGATATCGGGTTTACGAGCAGTACTTC. This encodes CASSVERDRYRVYEQYF.

The chain combines TRBV27 with TRBJ2-1; D unresolved. The V and J ends lost 3 bases and 9 bases respectively, with 15 bases between them. The CDR3 is 14 amino acids. Per germline, CDR1 MNHEY and CDR2 SMNVEV (reference sequence). CDR3 bases: TGTGCCAGCAGTTTCGACCCCGGAGCTGGTGAGCAGTTCTTC. It encodes CASSFDPGAGEQFF.

The genes are TRBV5-6 and TRBJ2-3; D gene uncertain. The CDR3 has 15 amino acids. V lost 2 bases to trimming and J lost 0 bases, with 10 bases between them. Germline V gene lookup returns CDR1 SGHDT and CDR2 YYEEEE. In DNA, the CDR3 is TGTGCCAGCAGCTTTGTCCGACTTAGCACAGATACGCAGTATTTT. It specifies CASSFVRLSTDTQYF.

In this sample, this clone turned up a few times. The chain has TRBV2 and TRBJ2-7; 8 bases line up with TRBD2. CDR1 and CDR2 from the germline V gene are SNHLY and FYNNEI. This CDR3 region has 15 residues. J lost 1 base, V lost 5 bases, and 7 bases had no gene match. The CDR3 DNA follows: TGTGCCAGCAGTATAACTAGCGGAGTTTCCTACGAGCAGTACTTC. Residues: CASSITSGVSYEQYF.

V is TRBV29-1 and J is TRBJ2-7, with 8 positions matching TRBD2. V shed 4 bases, J shed 2 bases, and the junction held 13 bases outside the gene matches. The CDR3 sequence is 16 residues long. The germline V gene has CDR1 SQVTM and CDR2 ANQGSEA. The CDR3 reads CSVVVWEREIAYEQYF. The CDR3 DNA follows: TGCAGCGTTGTGGTTTGGGAGCGGGAGATAGCCTACGAGCAGTACTTC.

The rearrangement joins TRBV21-1 to TRBJ2-5; TRBD2 is the table's D call, not checked against the DNA. TRBV21-1 is classified as a pseudogene. The CDR3 runs 17 residues. CDR3 nucleotides: TGTGCCAGCAGCAAAAACTTTAGCGGGAGGGAACAAGAGACCCAGTACTTC. This codes for CASSKNFSGREQETQYF.

The CDR3 nucleotides are TGTGCCAGCAGTTTCGGGTCTCCCTACGAGCAGTACTTC. This sequence encodes CASSFGSPYEQYF. The chain employs TRBV28 and TRBJ2-5, with D uncertain. The DNA end lines up better with TRBJ2-7; the J call may be wrong. The CDR3 is 13 residues long. Germline V CDR1 and CDR2: MDHEN, SYDVKM.

This chain joins TRBV19 and TRBJ2-7; D is ambiguous. The V end lost 2 bases, the J end lost 0 bases, and 5 bases lay between the germline ends. CDR1 LNHDA and CDR2 SQIVND come from the germline V gene (reference sequence). This CDR3 contains 13 residues. This chain's CDR3 is CASSITSSYEQYF. In DNA, the CDR3 is TGTGCCAGTAGTATAACCAGCTCCTACGAGCAGTACTTC.

The gene calls are TRBV5-1 and TRBJ2-7; 9 nucleotides line up with TRBD2. There are 16 residues in the CDR3. V was clipped by 2 bases and J by 2 bases; unmatched bases: 8. The germline V gene encodes CDR1 SGHRS and CDR2 YFSETQ. CDR3 bases: TGCGCCAGCAGCTTAGCGTCCCTAGCGGGGCCCTACGAGCAGTACTTC. Translation: CASSLASLAGPYEQYF.

J is TRBJ2-1 and V is TRBV11-3; 8 nucleotides line up with TRBD2. This CDR3 comprises 18 residues. With 4 bases clipped from V and 1 base from J, the junction kept 12 bases outside the gene matches. The germline V gene encodes CDR1 SGHNT and CDR2 YENEEA. CDR3 DNA sequence: TGTGCCAGCAGCTCCCAATCCCTAGCGGGCATTTCCTACAATGAGCAGTTCTTC. It translates to CASSSQSLAGISYNEQFF.

About this clone: Relative to the germline gene, one junction end is altered; a read error may explain this. The V gene is TRBV7-9, the J gene TRBJ2-3, with 11 positions matching TRBD2. The germline V gene has CDR1 SEHNR and CDR2 FQNEAQ (reference sequence). The CDR3 has 15 amino acids. The CDR3 DNA reads TGTTCCAGCAGCTCTATTACTAGCGGGAGCGGTACGCAGTATTTT. This codes for CSSSSITSGSGTQYF. The full variable domain, rest sourced from reference TRBV7-9 and TRBJ2-3, is DTGVSQNPRHKITKRGQNVTFRCDPISEHNRLYWYRQTLGQGPEFLTYFQNEAQLEKSRLLSDRFSAERPKGSFSTLEIQRTEQGDSAMYLCSSSSITSGSGTQYFGPGTRLTVL.

The rearrangement joins TRBV4-2 to TRBJ2-7; TRBD2 is a possible D gene (5 bases). CDR1 and CDR2 (germline): LGHNA, YNFKEQ. The CDR3 totals 15 residues. V gave up 0 bases and J gave up 5 bases, with 14 bases separating them. The CDR3 protein is CASSQDYGSRNEQYF. Here the CDR3 DNA reads TGTGCCAGCAGCCAAGATTATGGGAGTCGTAACGAGCAGTACTTC.

Concerning this clone itself: The same CDR3 also results from other DNA sequences found in this sample. The J gene is TRBJ2-2, the V gene TRBV5-1, with no clear D. The CDR3 is 14 residues long. The V end was cut by 0 bases, the J end by 1 base, with 4 bases between. The germline V gene has CDR1 SGHRS and CDR2 YFSETQ. The CDR3 nucleotides are TGCGCCAGCAGCTTGGGACAGAACACCGGGGAGCTGTTTTTT. Translated: CASSLGQNTGELFF. Drawing the rest from reference TRBV5-1 and TRBJ2-2, the complete variable domain is KAGVTQTPRYLIKTRGQQVTLSCSPISGHRSVSWYQQTPGQGLQFLFEYFSETQRNKGNFPGRFSGRQFSNSRSEMNVSTLELGDSALYLCASSLGQNTGELFFGEGSRLTVL.

The rearrangement links TRBV6-6 to TRBJ2-7; D not certain. CDR1 and CDR2 from the germline V gene are MNHNY and SVGAGI (reference sequence). The CDR3 sequence is 11 residues long. V dropped 2 bases and J dropped 6 bases, with 5 bases sitting between them. CDR3 protein: CASSYGPEQYF. DNA for the CDR3: TGTGCCAGCAGTTACGGGCCCGAGCAGTACTTC.